The 7 T cell receptor beta chains listed next were all sequenced from one sample in a study of post-analysis software for immune sequencing data. Their recognized antigens are unknown. TCR beta cDNA libraries had unique molecular identifiers. MiXCR, run by TCRdb on the PCR reads, gives a single entry per CDR3 protein. The sample lists more than 350,000 distinct CDR3 sequences; 39% were seen once. General study findings and limits: Higher frequency in patients than in controls was seen for roughly five TRBV segments, with TRBV5-6, TRBV5-1 and TRBV20-1 among them.

Sequenced material: blood. The source is a girl between 2 and 10 years old with multiple sclerosis.

This sequence joins TRBV9 and TRBJ1-2, with 7 bases matching TRBD1. In germline, CDR1 is SGDLS, CDR2 YYNGEE. J was trimmed by 0 bases and V by 6 bases; bases with no gene match: 11. The CDR3 totals 16 residues. The CDR3 spells CASTDLRQGTNYGYTF. CDR3 sequence (DNA): TGTGCCAGCACCGATCTCCGACAGGGAACTAACTATGGCTACACCTTC.

This clonotype has only a few counts. V and J are TRBV5-1 and TRBJ2-5, with D possibly TRBD2 on 5 matching bases. Germline CDR1 reads SGHRS; CDR2 reads YFSETQ. Trimming removed 3 bases at V and 1 base at J, with 13 bases between. The length of the CDR3 is 15 residues. CDR3 sequence reads: CASSSGSQSQETQYF. The CDR3, as DNA: TGCGCCAGCAGCTCGGGATCTCAGAGCCAAGAGACCCAGTACTTC.

The gene calls are TRBV6-6 and TRBJ2-7, with TRBD2 matching 10 bases. V shed 5 bases and J 4 bases; nucleotides not matched to a gene: 8. The CDR3 has 15 amino acids. From germline, CDR1 is MNHNY and CDR2 SVGAGI (reference sequence). CDR3: CASSQQRGGVYEQYF. CDR3 DNA: TGTGCCAGCAGTCAACAGCGGGGGGGCGTGTACGAGCAGTACTTC.

This CDR3 reads CSARAGTGVGMGYTF. The CDR3, as DNA: TGCAGTGCTAGAGCCGGGACAGGGGTCGGAATGGGCTACACCTTC. This chain uses TRBV20-1 with TRBJ1-2, with 10 bases identical to TRBD1. The germline CDR1 and CDR2 sequences are DFQATT and SNEGSKA (reference sequence). The J segment lost 8 bases and the V segment lost 1 base, leaving 10 bases of the junction unmatched. The CDR3 runs 15 residues.

The chain links TRBV11-2 to TRBJ2-5, with a tentative D call TRBD2 (5 bases). The DNA end is more similar to TRBJ2-7, so the J call may be wrong. The CDR3 loop spans 16 amino acids. Per the germline V gene, CDR1 is SGHAT and CDR2 is FQNNGV. In nucleotides, the CDR3 is TGTGCCAGCAGCCTCCGAAGTCGGGCGGGTAACAACGAGCAGTACTTC. Translation: CASSLRSRAGNNEQYF.

With respect to this clonotype: At one of its ends the junction is not consistent with the germline gene, which may arise from a read error. V gene TRBV4-1 combines with J gene TRBJ2-1; the D is unclear. The CDR3 sequence is 17 residues long. Looked up from germline, CDR1 is MGHRA and CDR2 is YSYEKL. CDR3 sequence: CANSQDGRSGYYNEQFF. The CDR3, as DNA: TGCGCCAACAGCCAAGATGGTCGCTCAGGTTATTACAATGAGCAGTTCTTC.

There are a few counts of this clonotype. V and J are TRBV18 and TRBJ1-4; tentatively, D is TRBD2 (5 bases). The DNA end is a closer match to TRBJ2-2, so the J assignment may be wrong. The CDR3 spans 18 residues. Germline-derived CDR1 and CDR2 are KGHSH and LQKENI. The CDR3 reads CASSPRTQGSTVGGELFF. CDR3 bases: TGTGCCAGCTCACCAAGGACCCAAGGGAGTACTGTCGGGGGGGAGCTGTTTTTT.